The present entry profiles one T cell receptor beta chain with its context. The V and J ends lost 6 bases and 1 base respectively, with 15 bases between them. CDR3 length: 16 residues. The germline gives CDR1 MDHEN, CDR2 SYDVKM. The entry originates in a study of blood T cell repertoires in COVID-19. Study background: From the United States, Italy and Spain came samples of acute and convalescent COVID-19. The cDNA or gDNA used as material had been derived from T cells, B-cell-depleted T cells, or PBMCs.

Only in-frame clones appear in the TCRdb table, and some are missing; sequencing was by immunoSEQ multiplex PCR. The table lists 70,000 or so clones, about 90% of them singletons. The sequence derives from a human donor in a cohort sampled during active COVID-19. Sample: peripheral blood. This rearrangement joins TRBV28 to TRBJ2-2; tentative D call: TRBD1 (6 bases). The CDR3 here is CASRSLPGQNTGELFF. Here the CDR3 DNA reads TGTGCCAGCAGGTCCTTGCCGGGACAGAACACCGGGGAGCTGTTTTTT.